The rows below give T cell receptor beta chains drawn from one sample of a study of shared clonotypes between healthy human individuals. TCRdb keeps only in-frame clones here, not all; method: immunoSEQ multiplex PCR. The repertoire includes 2 million to 2.5 million clones, 90% to 95% of them detected once, and 0.13% sits in the top ten. The sample comprised naive CD4+ T cells sorted from blood. The origin of the receptors is a man aged 18 to 30 in good health. The CDR3 runs from the conserved cysteine through the conserved F or W. The D gene is left open where the match is weak. Clone size is shown for a subset of rows, as once, few, many or a class of expanded clone.

v_call,d_call,clone_size,j_call,cdr3_nt,cdr3_aa
TRBV9,TRBD1,-,TRBJ1-2,TGTGCCAGCAGCGCCCGTTTACAGGGGAACTATGGCTACACCTTC,CASSARLQGNYGYTF
TRBV5-1,TRBD1,once,TRBJ2-3,TGCGCCAGCGGACAGGGGGCGATCTCAGATACGCAGTATTTT,CASGQGAISDTQYF
TRBV5-1,-,-,TRBJ2-3,TGCGCCAGCAGCATCAGCAGTGGAACAGATACGCAGTATTTT,CASSISSGTDTQYF
TRBV5-6,-,-,TRBJ2-1,TGTGCCAGCAGCTTGTTCTCCGGAAGCTCCTACAATGAGCAGTTCTTC,CASSLFSGSSYNEQFF
TRBV30,TRBD2,-,TRBJ2-3,TGTGCCTGGAGTCCAACCCGGACTAGCGGGAGCACAGATACGCAGTATTTT,CAWSPTRTSGSTDTQYF
TRBV5-1,-,-,TRBJ2-2,TGCGCCAGCAGCTCCACGGTGAACACCGGGGAGCTGTTTTTT,CASSSTVNTGELFF
TRBV6-5,-,once,TRBJ2-1,TGTGCCAGCAGCCGCGGACCAGAGCAGTTCTTC,CASSRGPEQFF
TRBV6-5,-,-,TRBJ2-5,TGTGCCAGCAGTTACACAAGCCAAGAGACCCAGTACTTC,CASSYTSQETQYF
TRBV7-2,-,-,TRBJ2-3,TGTGCCAGCAGTCGACAGGTTGATATAGATACGCAGTATTTT,CASSRQVDIDTQYF
TRBV5-1,-,-,TRBJ2-1,TGCGCCAGCAGCTCCTTACGAGAGGCCCGTAAAGCCTACAATGAGCAGTTCTTC,CASSSLREARKAYNEQFF
TRBV27,-,-,TRBJ1-5,TGTGCCTCGGGGTGGGGCAATCAGCCCCAGCATTTT,CASGWGNQPQHF
TRBV28,-,-,TRBJ1-6,TGTGCCAGCACCTTCAGGGACTTCAACGGTATCTCCTATAATTCACCCCTCCACTTT,CASTFRDFNGISYNSPLHF
TRBV10-3,-,-,TRBJ1-5,TGTGCCATCAGTGCACAACAGGGCACCCAGCCCCAGCATTTT,CAISAQQGTQPQHF
TRBV6-5,-,-,TRBJ2-6,TGTGCCAGCAGTCAGGTGCACTCTGGGGCCAACGTCCTGACTTTC,CASSQVHSGANVLTF
TRBV11-2,TRBD2,-,TRBJ2-3,TGTGCCAGCAGCCGGACTAGTACGAGCACAGATACGCAGTATTTT,CASSRTSTSTDTQYF
TRBV14,TRBD2,-,TRBJ2-5,TGTGCCAGCAGCCAGGGCGGGAGGGCCCAGGAGACCCAGTACTTC,CASSQGGRAQETQYF
TRBV29-1,TRBD1,-,TRBJ2-5,TGCAGCGCCCTACCGGACAGGGCGAGGGAGACCCAGTACTTC,CSALPDRARETQYF
TRBV7-9,TRBD2,-,TRBJ2-5,TGTGCCAGCAGCTTAGTTTCGGGAGGGACCCAGTACTTC,CASSLVSGGTQYF
TRBV30,TRBD1,-,TRBJ2-7,TGTGCCTGGAGTGTGGGGACAGTCAGCTACGAGCAGTACTTC,CAWSVGTVSYEQYF
TRBV2,-,-,TRBJ2-7,TGTGCCAGCAGTGTGGACGAGCAGTACTTC,CASSVDEQYF
TRBV5-1,TRBD1,-,TRBJ2-7,TGCGCCAGCAGCTTCGGGGACAGGGTTGGAGAGCAGTACTTC,CASSFGDRVGEQYF
TRBV6-5,TRBD1,-,TRBJ1-5,TGTGCCAGCAGGCCTACAGGGGAGGGGAATCAGCCCCAGCATTTT,CASRPTGEGNQPQHF
TRBV7-9,-,-,TRBJ1-1,TGTGCCAGCAGCTTCGGGGCAGGGACCTCTATCCGGAACACTGAAGCTTTCTTT,CASSFGAGTSIRNTEAFF
TRBV28,-,once,TRBJ1-5,TGTGCCAGCAGACGGGGCTCTCAGCCCCAGCATTTT,CASRRGSQPQHF
TRBV10-2,-,-,TRBJ2-3,TGCGCAAGCACGGGGGTTCGCACAGATACGCAGTATTTT,CASTGVRTDTQYF
TRBV28,TRBD1,-,TRBJ2-6,TGTGCCAGCAGTTTAGGGTCGGGACAGGGAGTTTCTGGGGCCAACGTCCTGACTTTC,CASSLGSGQGVSGANVLTF
TRBV30,-,-,TRBJ2-1,TGTGCCTGGAAGGCCGGTACCTACAATGAGCAGTTCTTC,CAWKAGTYNEQFF
TRBV7-2,-,-,TRBJ2-7,TGTGCCAGCAGCCCCCTGGCAGGGGCGACCGAGCAGTACTTC,CASSPLAGATEQYF
TRBV4-1,-,-,TRBJ2-3,TGCGCCAGCGCGATGGAGTCGATTAGCACAGATACGCAGTATTTT,CASAMESISTDTQYF
TRBV30,TRBD1,-,TRBJ2-5,TGTGCCTGGGGTTCCACAGGGGGCAGAGAGACCCAGTACTTC,CAWGSTGGRETQYF
TRBV30,-,-,TRBJ2-5,TGTGCCTGGAGTGTACAGAGTGCTGAGACCCAGTACTTC,CAWSVQSAETQYF
TRBV6-6,-,-,TRBJ1-4,TGTGCCAGCATACGGGGGAAAGGTGAAAAACTGTTTTTT,CASIRGKGEKLFF
TRBV11-2,-,-,TRBJ2-7,TGTGCCAGCAGCTTAAGGCAGAGCTCCTACGAGCAGTACTTC,CASSLRQSSYEQYF
TRBV19,-,-,TRBJ1-5,TGTGCCAGTAGTATAGGGGGTCAGCCTTATCAGCCCCAGCATTTT,CASSIGGQPYQPQHF
TRBV9,TRBD1,-,TRBJ1-2,TGTGCCAGCAGCGTAGGGGACAGGGGTTTTAGTAACTATGGCTACACCTTC,CASSVGDRGFSNYGYTF
TRBV6-5,TRBD1,-,TRBJ2-3,TGTGCCAGCAGACGACAGGGCGGCACAGATACGCAGTATTTT,CASRRQGGTDTQYF
TRBV9,TRBD1,-,TRBJ1-5,TGTGCCAGCAGCCCTGGGACAGGGCCCCAGCATTTT,CASSPGTGPQHF
TRBV18,TRBD1,once,TRBJ2-7,TGTGCCAGCTCACCATTAGGGACAGGGAGCTCCTACGAGCAGTACTTC,CASSPLGTGSSYEQYF
TRBV6-6,-,-,TRBJ2-6,TGTGCCAGCAGCCTAGCCCCAGGGGCTGGGGCCAACGTCCTGACTTTC,CASSLAPGAGANVLTF
TRBV11-2,-,-,TRBJ2-3,TGTGCCAGCACCTTGACTCGAAGCACAGATACGCAGTATTTT,CASTLTRSTDTQYF
TRBV30,-,-,TRBJ2-7,TGTGCCTGGAGAGATAGGGGGTTCTACGAGCAGTACTTC,CAWRDRGFYEQYF
TRBV10-3,TRBD1,once,TRBJ2-7,TGTGCCACAGGTCCCGGGACAGGGAATACCTACGAGCAGTACTTC,CATGPGTGNTYEQYF
TRBV30,-,-,TRBJ1-1,TGTGCCTGGAGGGCAGGGGACTTGAACACTGAAGCTTTCTTT,CAWRAGDLNTEAFF
TRBV10-3,-,-,TRBJ1-5,TGTGCCTCCAACAGGGACCTTAGCAATCAGCCCCAGCATTTT,CASNRDLSNQPQHF
TRBV6-1,TRBD1,-,TRBJ1-1,TGTGCCAGCAGTGGCGGGGACAGGGGAGTCGCTGAAGCTTTCTTT,CASSGGDRGVAEAFF
TRBV5-4,-,-,TRBJ1-2,TGTGCCAGCAGCTTGAGTTTAGGGAACTATGGCTACACCTTC,CASSLSLGNYGYTF
TRBV6-6,TRBD1,-,TRBJ1-2,TGTGCCAGCGGAGAACAGGGGGGTAGTGGCTACACCTTC,CASGEQGGSGYTF
TRBV2,-,-,TRBJ1-5,TGTGCCACCGGGGGGGGAAACAATCAGCCCCAGCATTTT,CATGGGNNQPQHF
TRBV6-1,-,-,TRBJ1-4,TGTGCCAGCAGTGACGGCCTCAGGGTTTCAACTAATGAAAAACTGTTTTTT,CASSDGLRVSTNEKLFF
TRBV7-3,TRBD1,-,TRBJ2-7,TGTGCCAGCAGCACCACAGGGGGCGGTTACGAGCAGTACTTC,CASSTTGGGYEQYF